What follows describes a single T cell receptor beta chain. Its antigen is unidentified. This entry is derived from a study of blood T cells in healthy people across ages. General study results and limits: Estimates drawn from one million T cells were deemed to understate diversity.

Through a sample-barcoded 5' primer and a J-beta primer mix, a second PCR was run for roughly 7 to 11 cycles. TCRdb recomputed calls from the 5' RACE reads with MiXCR, one row per CDR3 protein. The data contain almost 800,000 distinct CDR3 sequences, 58% of them seen just once; the ten biggest clones take up approximately 23%. Donors gave around 9.3 milliliters of peripheral blood apiece. Extraction of total RNA produced a minimum of 5 micrograms from each sample. This receptor was obtained from a man aged 25-45 years in good health. Specimen: blood.

CDR3 amino acids: CASSASGGLEQYF. CDR3 in DNA: TGTGCCAGCAGTGCCAGCGGGGGACTAGAGCAGTACTTC. V is TRBV27 and J is TRBJ2-7; 8 positions match TRBD2. Germline CDR1 reads MNHEY; CDR2 reads SMNVEV (reference sequence). Germline trimming cut 5 bases from V and 7 bases from J; bases unmatched to any gene: 7. The CDR3 runs 13 residues.